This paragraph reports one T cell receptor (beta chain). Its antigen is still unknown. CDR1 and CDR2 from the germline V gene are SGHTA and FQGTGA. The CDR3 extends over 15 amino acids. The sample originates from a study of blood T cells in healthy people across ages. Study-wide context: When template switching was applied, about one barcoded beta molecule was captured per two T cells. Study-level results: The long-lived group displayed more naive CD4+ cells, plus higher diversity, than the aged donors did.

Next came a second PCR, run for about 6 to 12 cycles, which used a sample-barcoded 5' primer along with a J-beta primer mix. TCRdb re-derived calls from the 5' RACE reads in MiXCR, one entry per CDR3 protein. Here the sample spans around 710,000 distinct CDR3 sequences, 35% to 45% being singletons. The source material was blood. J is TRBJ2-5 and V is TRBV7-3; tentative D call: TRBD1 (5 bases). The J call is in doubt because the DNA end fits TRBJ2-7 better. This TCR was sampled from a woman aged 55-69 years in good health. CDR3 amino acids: CASSLAAAGFYEQYF. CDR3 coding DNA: TGTGCCAGCAGCCTCGCCGCGGCAGGGTTCTACGAGCAGTACTTC.